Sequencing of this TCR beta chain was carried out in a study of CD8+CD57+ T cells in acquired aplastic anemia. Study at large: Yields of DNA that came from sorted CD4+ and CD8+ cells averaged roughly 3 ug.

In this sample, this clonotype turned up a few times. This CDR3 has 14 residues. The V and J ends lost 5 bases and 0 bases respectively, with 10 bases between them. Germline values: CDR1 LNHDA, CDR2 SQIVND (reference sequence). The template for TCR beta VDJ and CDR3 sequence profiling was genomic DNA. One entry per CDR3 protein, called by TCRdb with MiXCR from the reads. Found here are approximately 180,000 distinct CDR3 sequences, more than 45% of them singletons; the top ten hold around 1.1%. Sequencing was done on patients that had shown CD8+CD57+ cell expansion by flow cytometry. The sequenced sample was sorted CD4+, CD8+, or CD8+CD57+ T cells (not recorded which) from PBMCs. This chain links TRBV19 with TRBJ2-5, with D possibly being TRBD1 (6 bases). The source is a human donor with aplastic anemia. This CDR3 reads CASSFGQHQETQYF. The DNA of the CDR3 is TGTGCCAGTAGTTTTGGACAGCACCAAGAGACCCAGTACTTC.